This T cell receptor (beta chain) is drawn from a study of CD8+ T cells in alopecia areata. Isolated RNA was reverse transcribed into cDNA used as the sequencing template. Clones were read by immunoSEQ multiplex PCR, and TCRdb kept only the in-frame ones, dropping some. Of about 190,000 clones listed, more than 55% are singletons. Study-level findings and limits: Elevated clonality characterized lesional scalp relative to normal scalp, particularly in alopecia totalis/universalis.

This CDR3 comprises 16 residues. V was pared by 6 bases and J by 6 bases, with 11 bases of the junction left unmatched. Germline loops: CDR1 SGHDN, CDR2 FVKESK. A remark on this clone: Its cognate antigen is unknown.

Treatment: oral pan-JAK inhibitor, 5-10 mg twice daily. It was from alopecia areata patients that lesional scalp punch biopsies and peripheral blood were collected. The specimen comprised CD4+ T cells sorted from blood, sampled at week 4, from a patient treated with tofacitinib. The receptor was derived from a human donor with alopecia areata. This chain uses TRBV14 with TRBJ2-1, with 10 bases identical to TRBD1. This CDR3 is CASSPNPGQGTNEQFF. CDR3 nucleotides: TGTGCCAGCAGTCCCAACCCGGGACAGGGGACCAATGAGCAGTTCTTC.